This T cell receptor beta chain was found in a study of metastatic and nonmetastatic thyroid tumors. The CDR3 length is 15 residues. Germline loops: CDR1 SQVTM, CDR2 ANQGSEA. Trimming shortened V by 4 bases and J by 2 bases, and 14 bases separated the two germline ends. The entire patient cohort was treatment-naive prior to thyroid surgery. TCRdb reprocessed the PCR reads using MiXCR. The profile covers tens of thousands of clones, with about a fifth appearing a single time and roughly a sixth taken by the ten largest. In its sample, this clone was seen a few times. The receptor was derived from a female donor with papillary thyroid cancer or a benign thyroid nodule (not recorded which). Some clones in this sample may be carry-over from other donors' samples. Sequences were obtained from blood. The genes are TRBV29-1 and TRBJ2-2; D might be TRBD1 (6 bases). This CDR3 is CSVAAGTLNTGELFF. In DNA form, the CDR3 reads TGCAGCGTTGCTGCCGGGACACTCAACACCGGGGAGCTGTTTTTT.